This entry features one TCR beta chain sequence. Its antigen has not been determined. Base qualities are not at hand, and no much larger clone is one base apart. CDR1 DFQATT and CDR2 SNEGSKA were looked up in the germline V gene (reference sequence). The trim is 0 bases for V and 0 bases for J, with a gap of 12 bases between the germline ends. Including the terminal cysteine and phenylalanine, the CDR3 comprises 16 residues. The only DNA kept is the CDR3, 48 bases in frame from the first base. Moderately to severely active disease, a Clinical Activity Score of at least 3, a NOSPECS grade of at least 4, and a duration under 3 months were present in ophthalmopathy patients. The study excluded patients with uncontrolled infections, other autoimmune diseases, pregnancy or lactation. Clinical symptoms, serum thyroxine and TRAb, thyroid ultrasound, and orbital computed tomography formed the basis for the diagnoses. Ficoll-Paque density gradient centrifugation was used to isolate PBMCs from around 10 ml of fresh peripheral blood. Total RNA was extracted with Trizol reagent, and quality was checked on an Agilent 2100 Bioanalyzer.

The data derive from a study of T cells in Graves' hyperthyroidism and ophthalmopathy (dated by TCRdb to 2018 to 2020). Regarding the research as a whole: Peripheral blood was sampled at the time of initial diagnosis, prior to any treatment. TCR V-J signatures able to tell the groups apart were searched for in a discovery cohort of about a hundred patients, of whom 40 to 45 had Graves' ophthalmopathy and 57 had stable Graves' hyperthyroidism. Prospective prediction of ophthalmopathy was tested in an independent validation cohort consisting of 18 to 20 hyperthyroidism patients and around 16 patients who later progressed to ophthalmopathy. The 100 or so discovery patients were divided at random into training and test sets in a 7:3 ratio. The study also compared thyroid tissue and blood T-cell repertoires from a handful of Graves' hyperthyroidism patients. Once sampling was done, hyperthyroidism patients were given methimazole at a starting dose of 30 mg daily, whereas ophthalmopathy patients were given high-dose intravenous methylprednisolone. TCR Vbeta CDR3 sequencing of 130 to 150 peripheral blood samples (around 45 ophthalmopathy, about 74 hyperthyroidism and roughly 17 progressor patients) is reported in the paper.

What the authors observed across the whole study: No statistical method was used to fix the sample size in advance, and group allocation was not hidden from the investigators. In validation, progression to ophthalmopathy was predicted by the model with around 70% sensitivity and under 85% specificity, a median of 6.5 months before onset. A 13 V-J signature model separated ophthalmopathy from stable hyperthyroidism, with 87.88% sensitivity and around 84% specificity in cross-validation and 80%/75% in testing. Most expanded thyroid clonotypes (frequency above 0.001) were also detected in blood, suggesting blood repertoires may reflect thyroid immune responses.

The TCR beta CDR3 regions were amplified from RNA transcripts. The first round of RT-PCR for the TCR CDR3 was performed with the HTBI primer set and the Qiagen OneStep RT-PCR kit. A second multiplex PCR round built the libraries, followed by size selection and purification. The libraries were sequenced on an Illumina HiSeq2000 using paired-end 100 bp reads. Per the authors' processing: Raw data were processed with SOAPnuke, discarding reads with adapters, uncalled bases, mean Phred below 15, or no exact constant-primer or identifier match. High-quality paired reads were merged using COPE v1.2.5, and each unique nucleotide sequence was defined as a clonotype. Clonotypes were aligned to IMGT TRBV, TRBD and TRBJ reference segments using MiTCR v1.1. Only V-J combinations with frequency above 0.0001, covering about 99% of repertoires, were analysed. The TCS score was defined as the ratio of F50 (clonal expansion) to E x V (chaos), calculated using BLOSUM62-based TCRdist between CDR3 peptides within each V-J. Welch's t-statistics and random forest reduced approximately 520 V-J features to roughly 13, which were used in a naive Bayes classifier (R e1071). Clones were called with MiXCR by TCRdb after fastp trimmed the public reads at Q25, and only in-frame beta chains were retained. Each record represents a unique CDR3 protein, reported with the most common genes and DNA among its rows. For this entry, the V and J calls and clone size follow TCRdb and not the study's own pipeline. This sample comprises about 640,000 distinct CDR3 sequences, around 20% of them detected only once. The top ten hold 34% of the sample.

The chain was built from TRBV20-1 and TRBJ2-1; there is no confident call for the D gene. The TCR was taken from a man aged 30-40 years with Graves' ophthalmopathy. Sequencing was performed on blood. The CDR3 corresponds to CSARDGGASSYNEQFF. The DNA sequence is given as TGCAGTGCTAGAGATGGTGGCGCGTCCTCCTACAATGAGCAGTTCTTC.